The clone carrying this T cell receptor beta chain was recorded a few times. Its cognate antigen is unknown. The data stem from a study of post-analysis software for immune sequencing data. Study-level background: Included among the disease courses, which were recorded for the cohort, were relapsing-remitting, secondary progressive and progressive-relapsing multiple sclerosis. The study's findings and limits: Patients used several TRBV segments, including TRBV5-6, TRBV5-1 and TRBV20-1, more often than controls. Under F measure analysis, samples from one preparation batch co-clustered strongly. Compared against controls, patients with multiple sclerosis displayed significantly lower normalized Chao1 diversity.

Germline V CDR1 and CDR2: DFQATT, SNEGSKA (reference sequence). V lost 5 bases and J lost 0; bases outside the gene matches: 17. This CDR3 comprises 19 residues. Every TCR beta cDNA library bore unique molecular identifiers. Some 500,000 cDNA molecules were obtained per 1 to 10 million input T cells. TCRdb processed the PCR reads anew with MiXCR; each CDR3 protein has one entry. The profile shows roughly 170,000 distinct CDR3 sequences, around 28% of them singletons. This clonotype was obtained from a girl between 5 and 17 years old with multiple sclerosis. The genes are TRBV20-1 and TRBJ2-1; 9 bases match TRBD2. The source material was blood. The CDR3 is CSALAAILAGWSSYNEQFF. The CDR3 region has the DNA TGCAGTGCTCTCGCGGCGATCCTAGCGGGATGGAGCTCCTACAATGAGCAGTTCTTC.